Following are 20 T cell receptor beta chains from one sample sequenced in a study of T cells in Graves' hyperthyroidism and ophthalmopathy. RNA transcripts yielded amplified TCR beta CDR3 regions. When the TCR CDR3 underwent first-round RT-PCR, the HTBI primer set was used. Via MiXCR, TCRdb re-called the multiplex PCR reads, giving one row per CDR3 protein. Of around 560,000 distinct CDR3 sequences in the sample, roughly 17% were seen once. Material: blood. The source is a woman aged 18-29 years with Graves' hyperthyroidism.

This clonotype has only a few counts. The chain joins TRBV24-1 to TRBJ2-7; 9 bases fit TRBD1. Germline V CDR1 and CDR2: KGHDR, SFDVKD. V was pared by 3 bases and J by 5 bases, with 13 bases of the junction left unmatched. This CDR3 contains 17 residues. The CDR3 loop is CATSDKYSPGQGDEQYF. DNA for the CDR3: TGTGCCACCAGTGATAAATATTCGCCGGGACAGGGTGACGAGCAGTACTTC.

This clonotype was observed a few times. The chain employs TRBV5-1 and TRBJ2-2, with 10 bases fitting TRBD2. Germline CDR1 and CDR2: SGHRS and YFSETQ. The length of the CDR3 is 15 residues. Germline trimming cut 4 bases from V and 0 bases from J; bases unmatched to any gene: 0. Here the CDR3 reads CASSTSGTNTGELFF. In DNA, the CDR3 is TGCGCCAGCAGCACTAGCGGGACGAACACCGGGGAGCTGTTTTTT. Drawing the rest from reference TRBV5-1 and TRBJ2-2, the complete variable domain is KAGVTQTPRYLIKTRGQQVTLSCSPISGHRSVSWYQQTPGQGLQFLFEYFSETQRNKGNFPGRFSGRQFSNSRSEMNVSTLELGDSALYLCASSTSGTNTGELFFGEGSRLTVL.

The CDR3 spells CASSTPGLAWDTGELFF. Written as DNA, the CDR3 is TGTGCCAGCAGCACACCCGGACTAGCGTGGGACACCGGGGAGCTGTTTTTT. The rearrangement links TRBV5-6 to TRBJ2-2, with 9 nucleotides matching TRBD2. The J segment lost 3 bases and the V segment lost 4 bases, leaving 10 bases of the junction unmatched. Germline V gene data show CDR1 as SGHDT and CDR2 as YYEEEE. The CDR3 consists of 17 residues.

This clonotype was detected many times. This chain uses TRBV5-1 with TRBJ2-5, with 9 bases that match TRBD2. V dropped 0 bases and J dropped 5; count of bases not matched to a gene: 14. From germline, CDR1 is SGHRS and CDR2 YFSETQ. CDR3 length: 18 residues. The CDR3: CASSLVERAGGPWETQYF. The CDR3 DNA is TGCGCCAGCAGCTTGGTAGAAAGGGCGGGAGGGCCCTGGGAGACCCAGTACTTC.

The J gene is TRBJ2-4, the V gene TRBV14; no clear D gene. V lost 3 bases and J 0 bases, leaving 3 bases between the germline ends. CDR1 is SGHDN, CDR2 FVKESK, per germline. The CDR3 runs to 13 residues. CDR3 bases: TGTGCCAGCAGCCAGACAGCCAAAAACATTCAGTACTTC. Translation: CASSQTAKNIQYF. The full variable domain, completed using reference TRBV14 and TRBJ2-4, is EAGVTQFPSHSVIEKGQTVTLRCDPISGHDNLYWYRRVMGKEIKFLLHFVKESKQDESGMPNNRFLAERTGGTYSTLKVQPAELEDSGVYFCASSQTAKNIQYFGAGTRLSVL.

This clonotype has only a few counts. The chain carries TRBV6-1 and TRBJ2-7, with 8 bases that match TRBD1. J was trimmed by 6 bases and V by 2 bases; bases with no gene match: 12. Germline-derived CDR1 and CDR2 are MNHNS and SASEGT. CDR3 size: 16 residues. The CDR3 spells CASSELQGQGAFEQYF. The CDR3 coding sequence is TGTGCCAGCAGTGAACTTCAAGGGCAGGGGGCCTTCGAGCAGTACTTC.

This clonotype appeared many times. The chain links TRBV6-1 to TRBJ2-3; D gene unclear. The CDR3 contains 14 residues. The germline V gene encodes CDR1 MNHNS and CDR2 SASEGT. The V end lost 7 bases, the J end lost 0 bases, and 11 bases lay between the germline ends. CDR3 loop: CASIVEPSTDTQYF. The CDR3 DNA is TGTGCCAGCATAGTAGAACCGAGCACAGATACGCAGTATTTT.

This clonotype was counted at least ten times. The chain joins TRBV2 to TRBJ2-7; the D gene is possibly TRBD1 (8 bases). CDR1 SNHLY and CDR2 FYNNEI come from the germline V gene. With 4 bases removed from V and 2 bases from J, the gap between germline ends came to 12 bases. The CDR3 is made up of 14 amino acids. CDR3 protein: CASSATGGAYEQYF. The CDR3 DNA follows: TGTGCCAGCAGTGCCACAGGGGGGGCCTACGAGCAGTACTTC.

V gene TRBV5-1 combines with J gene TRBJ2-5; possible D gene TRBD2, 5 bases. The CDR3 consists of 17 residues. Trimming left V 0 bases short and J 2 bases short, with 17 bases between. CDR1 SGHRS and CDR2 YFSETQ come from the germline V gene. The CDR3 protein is CASSLAMSGIRQETQYF. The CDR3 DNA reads TGCGCCAGCAGCTTGGCCATGTCGGGGATCCGGCAAGAGACCCAGTACTTC.

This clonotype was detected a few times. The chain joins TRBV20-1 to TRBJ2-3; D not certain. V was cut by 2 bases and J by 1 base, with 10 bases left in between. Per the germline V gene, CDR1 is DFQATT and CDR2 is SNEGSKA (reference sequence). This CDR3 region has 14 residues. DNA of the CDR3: TGCAGTGCTAGATGGGCTGTGGGCACAGATACGCAGTATTTT. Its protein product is CSARWAVGTDTQYF.

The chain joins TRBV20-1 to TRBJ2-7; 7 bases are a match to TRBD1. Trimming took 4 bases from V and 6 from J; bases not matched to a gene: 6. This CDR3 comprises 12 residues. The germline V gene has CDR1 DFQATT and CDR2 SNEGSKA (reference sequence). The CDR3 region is CSAIPRQGEQYF. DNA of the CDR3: TGCAGTGCTATCCCACGACAGGGCGAGCAGTACTTC.

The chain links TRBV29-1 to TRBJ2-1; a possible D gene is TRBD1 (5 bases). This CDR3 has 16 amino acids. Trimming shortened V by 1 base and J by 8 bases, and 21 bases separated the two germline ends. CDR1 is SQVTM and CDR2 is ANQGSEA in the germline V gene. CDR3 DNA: TGCAGCGTTGAAGGGGTAGTGGAAAGGGGTTACGATGAGCAGTTCTTC. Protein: CSVEGVVERGYDEQFF.

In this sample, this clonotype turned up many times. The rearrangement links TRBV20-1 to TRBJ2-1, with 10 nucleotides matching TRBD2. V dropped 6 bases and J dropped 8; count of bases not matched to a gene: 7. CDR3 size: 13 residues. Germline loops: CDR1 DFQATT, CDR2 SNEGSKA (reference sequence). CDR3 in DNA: TGCAGTGCCCCGGGACTAGCGTTAGATGAGCAGTTCTTC. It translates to CSAPGLALDEQFF.

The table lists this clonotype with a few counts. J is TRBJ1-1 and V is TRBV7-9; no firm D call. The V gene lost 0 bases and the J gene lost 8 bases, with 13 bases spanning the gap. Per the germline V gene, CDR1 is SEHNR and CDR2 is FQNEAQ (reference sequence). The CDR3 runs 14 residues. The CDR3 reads CASSLAPQVSEAFF. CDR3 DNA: TGTGCCAGCAGCTTAGCGCCCCAGGTCTCCGAAGCTTTCTTT.

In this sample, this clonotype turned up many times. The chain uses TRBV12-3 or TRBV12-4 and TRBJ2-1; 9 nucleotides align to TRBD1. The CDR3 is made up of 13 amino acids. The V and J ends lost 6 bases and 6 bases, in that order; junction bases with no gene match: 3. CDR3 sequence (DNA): TGTGCCAGCAGCCGGGGACAGGGCAATGAGCAGTTCTTC. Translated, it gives CASSRGQGNEQFF.

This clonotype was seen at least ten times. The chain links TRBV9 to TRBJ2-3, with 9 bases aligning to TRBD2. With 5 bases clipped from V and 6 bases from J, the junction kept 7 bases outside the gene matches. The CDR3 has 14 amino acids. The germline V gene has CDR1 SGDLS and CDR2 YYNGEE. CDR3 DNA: TGTGCCAGCAGGTCCGGCGGACTAGCGGATACGCAGTATTTT. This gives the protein CASRSGGLADTQYF.

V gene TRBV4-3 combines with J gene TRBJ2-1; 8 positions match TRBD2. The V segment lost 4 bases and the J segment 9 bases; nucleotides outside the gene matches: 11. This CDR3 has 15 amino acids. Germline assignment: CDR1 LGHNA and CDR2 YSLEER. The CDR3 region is CASSLSGLGASEQFF. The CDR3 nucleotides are TGCGCCAGCAGCCTGTCGGGACTAGGAGCGAGTGAGCAGTTCTTC.

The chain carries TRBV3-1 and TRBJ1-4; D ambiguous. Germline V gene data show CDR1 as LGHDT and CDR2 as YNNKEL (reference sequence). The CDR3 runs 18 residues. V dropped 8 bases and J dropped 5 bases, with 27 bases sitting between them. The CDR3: CASSHTPRRILKNEKLFF. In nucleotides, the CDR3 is TGTGCCAGCTCCCACACCCCGAGACGGATTTTAAAAAATGAAAAACTGTTTTTT.

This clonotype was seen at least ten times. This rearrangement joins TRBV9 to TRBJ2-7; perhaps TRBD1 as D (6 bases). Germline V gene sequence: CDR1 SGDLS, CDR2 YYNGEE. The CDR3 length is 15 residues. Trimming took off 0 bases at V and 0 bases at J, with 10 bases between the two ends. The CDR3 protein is CASSVEGDTSYEQYF. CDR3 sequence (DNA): TGTGCCAGCAGCGTAGAAGGGGACACCTCCTACGAGCAGTACTTC. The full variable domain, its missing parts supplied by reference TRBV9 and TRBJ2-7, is DSGVTQTPKHLITATGQRVTLRCSPRSGDLSVYWYQQSLDQGLQFLIQYYNGEERAKGNILERFSAQQFPDLHSELNLSSLELGDSALYFCASSVEGDTSYEQYFGPGTRLTVT.

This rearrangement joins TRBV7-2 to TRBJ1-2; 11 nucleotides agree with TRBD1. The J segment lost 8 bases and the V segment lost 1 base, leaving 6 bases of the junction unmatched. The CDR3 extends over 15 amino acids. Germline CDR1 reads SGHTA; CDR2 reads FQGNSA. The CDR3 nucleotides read TGTGCCAGCAGCTTAGGCCCCGGGACAGGGGGGGGCTACACCTTC. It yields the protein CASSLGPGTGGGYTF.